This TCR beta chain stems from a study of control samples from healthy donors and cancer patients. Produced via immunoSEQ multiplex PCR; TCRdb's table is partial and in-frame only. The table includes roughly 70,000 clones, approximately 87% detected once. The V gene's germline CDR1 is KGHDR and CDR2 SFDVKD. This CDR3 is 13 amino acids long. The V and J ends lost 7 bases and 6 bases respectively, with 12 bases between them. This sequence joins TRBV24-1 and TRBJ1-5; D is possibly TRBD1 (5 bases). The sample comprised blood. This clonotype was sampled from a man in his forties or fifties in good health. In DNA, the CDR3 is TGTGCCACCAGCCGGGACGCAAGTCAGCCCCAGCATTTT. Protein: CATSRDASQPQHF.